The sequence of this T cell receptor (beta chain) was determined in a study of T cell changes during pregnancy in multiple sclerosis. The repertoire was sequenced with immunoSEQ multiplex PCR; TCRdb's copy has only in-frame clones and lacks some. The sample holds approximately 89,000 clones, 94% seen once. V lost 10 bases and J lost 0, with 13 bases in between. In germline, CDR1 is MNHNY, CDR2 SVGAGI (reference sequence). This CDR3 contains 15 residues. The starting material was peripheral blood, obtained in the third trimester of pregnancy. This chain joins TRBV6-6 and TRBJ2-6, with a weak D call TRBD2 (5 bases). This TCR derives from a female donor with multiple sclerosis, enrolled in a pregnancy study. The CDR3 DNA is TGTGCCACCTTGGACTCTTACTCTGGGGCCAACGTCCTGACTTTC. Amino acid sequence: CATLDSYSGANVLTF.